Sequencing of this T cell receptor beta chain was carried out in a study of early T cells in non-severe SARS-CoV-2 infection. This clonotype has more than one count but fewer than ten. TCRdb re-called the 5' RACE reads through MiXCR, storing one row per CDR3 protein. This table holds 55,000 to 85,000 distinct CDR3 sequences, about a tenth found once. J gave up 6 bases and V 0 bases, and 3 bases lay outside the gene matches. Germline assignment: CDR1 SEHNR and CDR2 FQNEAQ (reference sequence). There are 15 residues in the CDR3. The material was whole blood, obtained at baseline. V gene TRBV7-9 combines with J gene TRBJ2-1; 9 nucleotides line up with TRBD2. The TCR comes from an adult who was a healthcare worker with PCR-confirmed SARS-CoV-2 infection or an uninfected control (not recorded which). The CDR3 loop reads CASSLALAGVNEQFF. The CDR3 DNA sequence: TGTGCCAGCAGCTTAGCTTTAGCGGGAGTCAATGAGCAGTTCTTC.